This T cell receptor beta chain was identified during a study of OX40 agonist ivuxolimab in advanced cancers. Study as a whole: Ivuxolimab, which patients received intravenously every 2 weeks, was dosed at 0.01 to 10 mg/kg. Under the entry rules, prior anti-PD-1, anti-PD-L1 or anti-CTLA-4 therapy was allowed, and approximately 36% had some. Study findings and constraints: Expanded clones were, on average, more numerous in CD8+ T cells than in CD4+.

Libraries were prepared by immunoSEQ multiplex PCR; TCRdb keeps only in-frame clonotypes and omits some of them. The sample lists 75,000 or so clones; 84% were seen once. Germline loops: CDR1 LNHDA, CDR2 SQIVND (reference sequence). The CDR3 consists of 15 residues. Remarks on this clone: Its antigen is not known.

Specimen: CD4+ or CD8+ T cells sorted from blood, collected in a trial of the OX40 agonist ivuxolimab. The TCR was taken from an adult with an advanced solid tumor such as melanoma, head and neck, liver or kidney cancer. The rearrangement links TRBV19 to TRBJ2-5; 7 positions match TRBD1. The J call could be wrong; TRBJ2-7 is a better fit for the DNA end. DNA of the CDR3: TGTGCCAGTAGTATAGGAGAACAGGGGAGACACGAGCAGTACTTC. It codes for CASSIGEQGRHEQYF.